This T cell receptor beta chain was documented in a study of regulatory T cells in long-lasting Graves disease. Points from the study as a whole: Patients with persistent disease shared 2,741 public clonotypes, outpacing the 966 shared by new patients.

CDR3 length: 18 amino acids. V was clipped by 5 bases and J by 0 bases, with 17 bases between them. Germline values: CDR1 SEHNR, CDR2 FQNEAQ (reference sequence). A word on this clonotype: The antigen is unknown.

Arm-PCR of CDR3 regions and iRepertoire HTBI primers were used to build TCR beta libraries. Each CDR3 protein is one row after TCRdb ran MiXCR on the multiplex PCR reads. Of about 290,000 distinct CDR3 sequences in the sample, roughly a fifth were seen once. Sample time point: persistent/refractory GD, antithyroid drugs over 5 years with positive TRAb. PBMC RNA was the source of the TCR library. Patients all came to the study from an endocrinology department in Xi'an, China. This material consisted of peripheral blood mononuclear cells (PBMCs), taken when the disease was refractory, from a patient treated with antithyroid drugs. This receptor was obtained from a female donor with Graves disease. The rearrangement links TRBV7-9 to TRBJ2-6; TRBD1 might be the D (6 bases). This chain's CDR3 is CASSARDTMSSGANVLTF. The CDR3 DNA reads as TGTGCCAGCAGCGCCAGGGACACAATGTCCTCTGGGGCCAACGTCCTGACTTTC. The variable domain in full, completed from reference TRBV7-9 and TRBJ2-6, reads DTGVSQNPRHKITKRGQNVTFRCDPISEHNRLYWYRQTLGQGPEFLTYFQNEAQLEKSRLLSDRFSAERPKGSFSTLEIQRTEQGDSAMYLCASSARDTMSSGANVLTFGAGSRLTVL.